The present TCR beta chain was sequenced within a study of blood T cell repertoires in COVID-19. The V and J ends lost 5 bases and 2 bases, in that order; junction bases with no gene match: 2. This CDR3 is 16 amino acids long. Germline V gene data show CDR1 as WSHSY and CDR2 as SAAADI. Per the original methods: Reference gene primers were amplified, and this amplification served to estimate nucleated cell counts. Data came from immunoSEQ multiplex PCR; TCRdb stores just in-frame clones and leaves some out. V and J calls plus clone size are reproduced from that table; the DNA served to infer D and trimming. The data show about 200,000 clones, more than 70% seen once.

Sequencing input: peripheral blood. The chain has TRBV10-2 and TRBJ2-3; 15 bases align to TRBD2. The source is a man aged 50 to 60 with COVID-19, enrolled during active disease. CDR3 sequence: CASSRTSGRDTDTQYF. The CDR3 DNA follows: TGCGCCAGCAGTCGGACTAGCGGGAGGGACACAGATACGCAGTATTTT.